A selection of T cell receptor beta chains follows, all from one sample in a study of T cell changes during pregnancy in multiple sclerosis. Sequencing was performed with immunoSEQ multiplex PCR; in TCRdb, only in-frame clones are kept and a portion is missing. The sample holds more than 35,000 clones, roughly 93% seen once. The sample was CD8+ T cells from peripheral blood mononuclear cells, taken in the third trimester of pregnancy. The receptors shown here come from a female donor with multiple sclerosis, enrolled in a pregnancy study. The CDR3 runs from the conserved cysteine through the conserved F or W. The D gene is left open where the match is weak. The listing skips clone size in some rows; elsewhere it reads once, few, many or a size class.

j_call	d_call	v_call	clone_size	cdr3_nt	cdr3_aa
TRBJ2-7	.	TRBV6-5	.	TGTGCCAGCAGCCCCCCAGGGTACGAGCAGTACTTC	CASSPPGYEQYF
TRBJ2-1	TRBD1	TRBV7-9	.	TGTACCAGCAGCTCCCTGGACAGGCATCTAACCTCTGACAATGAGCAGTTCTTC	CTSSSLDRHLTSDNEQFF
TRBJ1-3	.	TRBV6-1	.	TGTGCCACATCCGGGGACACTGGAAACACCATATATTTT	CATSGDTGNTIYF
TRBJ2-5	TRBD1	TRBV2	.	TGTGCCAGCAGCCGACAGGGGGCGTTCGAAGAGACCCAGTACTTC	CASSRQGAFEETQYF
TRBJ1-2	TRBD1	TRBV2	.	TGTGCCAGCAGTGAACGGCAACAGGGGAGCGGTGGCTACACCTTC	CASSERQQGSGGYTF
TRBJ1-6	.	TRBV6-4	.	TGTGCCAGCAGTGAGAACTTTTCCCTCCACTTT	CASSENFSLHF
TRBJ2-1	.	TRBV6-5	.	TGTGCCAGCAGTCTAGGCTCTACCTATGAGCAGTTCTTC	CASSLGSTYEQFF
TRBJ2-7	TRBD1	TRBV5-5	.	TGTGCCAGCAGCTTTTTTTCAGGGACAGACATCTCCTACGAGCAGTACTTC	CASSFFSGTDISYEQYF
TRBJ2-1	.	TRBV20-1	once	TGCAGTGCTAACTCTGAGAATGAGCAGTTCTTC	CSANSENEQFF
TRBJ2-5	TRBD2	TRBV13	.	TGTGCCAGCAGCTTCGGACTAGCGGGGGCGGGAGGGACCCAGTACTTC	CASSFGLAGAGGTQYF
TRBJ2-1	TRBD2	TRBV4-2	.	TGTGCCAGCAGCCAAGAGAGCGGGGGCGCCTACAATGAGCAGTTCTTC	CASSQESGGAYNEQFF
TRBJ1-2	.	TRBV29-1	.	TGCAGCGTTTCCTACAGGGTCTATGGCTACACCTTC	CSVSYRVYGYTF
TRBJ2-1	TRBD2	TRBV5-6	.	TGTGCCAGCAGCTTAGAACTAGCGGGAGACAATGAGCAGTTCTTC	CASSLELAGDNEQFF
TRBJ2-5	TRBD2	TRBV9	.	TGTGCCAGCAGCGTTACTAGCGGTGAGACCCAGTACTTC	CASSVTSGETQYF
TRBJ2-1	TRBD2	TRBV5-6	.	TGTGCCAGCGAGATCGGGGGCGGGGGGCCCTATATTGGGCAGTTCTTC	CASEIGGGGPYIGQFF
TRBJ2-1	TRBD1	TRBV6-1	.	TGTGCCAGCAGTGGGCTCAGGGACAGGGGCTATCACAATGAGCAGTTCTTC	CASSGLRDRGYHNEQFF
TRBJ2-7	TRBD1	TRBV5-4	.	TGTGCCAGCAGGGTACAGGGGGGACCCTACGAGCAGTACTTC	CASRVQGGPYEQYF
TRBJ2-7	TRBD1	TRBV4-1	.	TGCGCCAGCAGCCAACAGGGGGCGCGGGACTTCTACGAGCAGTACTTC	CASSQQGARDFYEQYF
TRBJ1-1	.	TRBV30	few	TGTGCCTGGGACGGGGATTTTGAAGCTTTCTTT	CAWDGDFEAFF
TRBJ2-5	TRBD2	TRBV10-3	.	TGTGCCATCAGTGAGTCCTTGTCTAGCGGGGCGAGCCAAGAGACCCAGTACTTC	CAISESLSSGASQETQYF
TRBJ2-1	.	TRBV9	.	TGTGCCAGCGGCCTGAACGTGGCCCGGAGCTCCTACAATGAGCAGTTCTTC	CASGLNVARSSYNEQFF
TRBJ2-1	TRBD1	TRBV6-5	.	TGTGCCAGCAGTTACGTCGGACAGGTGGACTACAATGAGCAGTTCTTC	CASSYVGQVDYNEQFF
TRBJ2-1	.	TRBV14	.	TGTGCCAGCAGCCAAACAGGGACGGTTGATGAGCAGTTCTTC	CASSQTGTVDEQFF
TRBJ2-4	TRBD2	TRBV13	once	TGTGCCAGCAGCTTAGGCCCCCGGCGGGGGAACATTCAGTACTTC	CASSLGPRRGNIQYF
TRBJ2-3	TRBD2	TRBV7-3	.	TGTGCCAGCAGCCGGGGGACTAGCGGGGGGTTCACAGATACGCAGTATTTT	CASSRGTSGGFTDTQYF
TRBJ2-7	TRBD1	TRBV5-1	.	TGCGCCAGCAGGGAAGGTCTCGGGACAGGGTACTACGAGCAGTACTTC	CASREGLGTGYYEQYF
TRBJ2-3	TRBD2	TRBV6-1	.	TGTGCCAGCAGTGGGGGACTAGCGGGGACTAGCACAGATACGCAGTATTTT	CASSGGLAGTSTDTQYF
TRBJ2-3	.	TRBV9	.	TGTGCCAGCAGCGTAGGCGGGGCCTCCACAGATACGCAGTATTTT	CASSVGGASTDTQYF
TRBJ2-1	TRBD2	TRBV4-2	.	TGTGCCAGCAGCCAAGAACAGCGGGGGGCCTACAATGAGCAGTTCTTC	CASSQEQRGAYNEQFF
TRBJ2-3	TRBD1	TRBV7-3	.	TGTGCCAGCAGCCCCTTCGCGGGACAGGGGTTTTGGAGAGATACGCAGTATTTT	CASSPFAGQGFWRDTQYF
TRBJ2-7	.	TRBV5-6	.	TGTGCCAGCAGCCTGGCAGGCGAGCAGTACTTC	CASSLAGEQYF
TRBJ2-3	TRBD2	TRBV7-9	.	TGTGCCAGCAGCACACTAGCGGGGGGACACACAGATACGCAGTATTTT	CASSTLAGGHTDTQYF
TRBJ2-7	TRBD1	TRBV7-9	.	TGTGCCAGCAGCCGCCCGAGACAGGGGTACTTCCTCTACGAGCAGTACTTC	CASSRPRQGYFLYEQYF
TRBJ2-5	.	TRBV6-1	.	TGTGCCAGCTTTTCAGTGGGGGGACCTCAAGAGACCCAGTACTTC	CASFSVGGPQETQYF
TRBJ2-2	.	TRBV5-1	.	TGCGCCAGCAGCTTGGGACAAAACACCGGGGAGCTGTTTTTT	CASSLGQNTGELFF